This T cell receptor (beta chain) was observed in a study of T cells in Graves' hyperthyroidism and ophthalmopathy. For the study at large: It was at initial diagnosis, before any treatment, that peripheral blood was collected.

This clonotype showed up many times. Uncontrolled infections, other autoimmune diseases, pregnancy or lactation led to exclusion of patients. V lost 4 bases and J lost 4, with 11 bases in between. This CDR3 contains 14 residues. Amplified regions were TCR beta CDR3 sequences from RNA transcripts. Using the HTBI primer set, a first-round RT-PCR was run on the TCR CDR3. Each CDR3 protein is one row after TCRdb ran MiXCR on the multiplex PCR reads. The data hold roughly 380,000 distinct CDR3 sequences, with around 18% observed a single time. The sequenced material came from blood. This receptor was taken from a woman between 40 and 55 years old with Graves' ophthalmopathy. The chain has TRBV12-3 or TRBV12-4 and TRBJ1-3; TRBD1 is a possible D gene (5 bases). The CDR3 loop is CASSSGLGGNTIYF. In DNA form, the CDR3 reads TGTGCCAGCAGTTCGGGACTGGGGGGAAACACCATATATTTT.